This entry concerns a single TCR beta chain. The entry originates in a study of OX40 agonist ivuxolimab in advanced cancers. Assay used: immunoSEQ multiplex PCR; TCRdb lists only in-frame clones, some missing. The table has 40,000 to 50,000 clones, over 75% seen once. This clonotype was obtained from an adult with an advanced solid tumor such as melanoma, head and neck, liver or kidney cancer. The sequenced sample was CD4+ or CD8+ T cells sorted from blood, obtained in a trial of the OX40 agonist ivuxolimab.

DNA of the CDR3: TGTGCCAGCATTGTAGGACTAGCGGGGACCGGAGGGGGCTACGAGCAGTACTTC. Protein product: CASIVGLAGTGGGYEQYF. J is TRBJ2-7 and V is TRBV2; 12 bases match TRBD2. J was trimmed by 3 bases and V by 7 bases; bases with no gene match: 16. The CDR3 is 18 residues long. Germline-derived CDR1 and CDR2 are SNHLY and FYNNEI.